Sequencing of this TCR beta chain was carried out in a study of memory CD4+ T cells and cytomegalovirus serostatus. Study results and caveats: About two fifths of the roughly 150 known CMV-associated TCRbeta sequences appeared in CD4+ memory.

The repertoire was sequenced with immunoSEQ multiplex PCR; TCRdb's copy has only in-frame clones and lacks some. Among about 48,000 clones listed, over 75% were seen once. Trimming pared 0 bases from V and 6 bases from J, leaving 9 bases between. Per germline, CDR1 LNHNV and CDR2 YYDKDF (reference sequence). The CDR3 has 14 residues. Remarks on this clone: Its antigen is not identified.

Single viable CD3+CD4+CD8-CD45RO+ cells were sorted as the memory CD4+ T cells. Donors' CMV status reflects serum IgG against pp150, pp28, p38, p52. The receptor's source is an adult in good health and CMV-seronegative. Sequencing input: memory CD4+ T cells from blood. V gene TRBV15 combines with J gene TRBJ1-3, with no clear D. As DNA, the CDR3 is TGTGCCACCAGCAGAGATCTCGTCTCAAACACCATATATTTT. It yields the protein CATSRDLVSNTIYF. Supplemented by reference TRBV15 and TRBJ1-3, the full variable domain reads DAMVIQNPRYQVTQFGKPVTLSCSQTLNHNVMYWYQQKSSQAPKLLFHYYDKDFNNEADTPDNFQSRRPNTSFCFLDIRSPGLGDTAMYLCATSRDLVSNTIYFGEGSWLTVV.